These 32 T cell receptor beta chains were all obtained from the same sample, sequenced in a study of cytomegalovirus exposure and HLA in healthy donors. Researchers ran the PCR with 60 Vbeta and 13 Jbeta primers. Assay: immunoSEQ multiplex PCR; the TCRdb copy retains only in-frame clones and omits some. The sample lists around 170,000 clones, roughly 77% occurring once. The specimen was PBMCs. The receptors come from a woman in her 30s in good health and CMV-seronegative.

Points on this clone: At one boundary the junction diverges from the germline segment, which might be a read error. CDR3 DNA: TGCGGTAAGGAGGAGATAGGAGCTTTCTTT. Its translation is CGKEEIGAFF. V is TRBV14 and J is TRBJ1-1; D uncertain. The CDR3 spans 10 residues. Germline V gives CDR1 SGHDN, CDR2 FVKESK.

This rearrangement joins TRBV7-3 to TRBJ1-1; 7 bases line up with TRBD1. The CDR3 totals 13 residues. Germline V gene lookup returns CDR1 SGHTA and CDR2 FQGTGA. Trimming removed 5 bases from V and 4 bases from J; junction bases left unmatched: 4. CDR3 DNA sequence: TGTGCCAGCAGCGTGGGGACAGTCACTGAAGCTTTCTTT. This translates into CASSVGTVTEAFF.

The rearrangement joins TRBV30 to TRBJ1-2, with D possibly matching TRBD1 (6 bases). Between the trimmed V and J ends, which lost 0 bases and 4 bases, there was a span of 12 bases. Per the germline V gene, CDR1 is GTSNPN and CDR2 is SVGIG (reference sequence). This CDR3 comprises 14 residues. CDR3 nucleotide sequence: TGTGCCTGGAGTGTACGCGGGGGCAGCTATGGCTACACCTTC. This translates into CAWSVRGGSYGYTF. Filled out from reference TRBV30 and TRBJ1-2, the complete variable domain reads SQTIHQWPATLVQPVGSPLSLECTVEGTSNPNLYWYRQAAGRGLQLLFYSVGIGQISSEVPQNLSASRPQDRQFILSSKKLLLSDSGFYLCAWSVRGGSYGYTFGSGTRLTVV.

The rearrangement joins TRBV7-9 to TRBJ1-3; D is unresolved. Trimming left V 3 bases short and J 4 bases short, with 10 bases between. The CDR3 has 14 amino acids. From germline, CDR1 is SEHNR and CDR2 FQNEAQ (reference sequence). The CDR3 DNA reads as TGTGCCAGCAGCTTGGCCGAGGGCGGAAACACCATATATTTT. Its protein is CASSLAEGGNTIYF.

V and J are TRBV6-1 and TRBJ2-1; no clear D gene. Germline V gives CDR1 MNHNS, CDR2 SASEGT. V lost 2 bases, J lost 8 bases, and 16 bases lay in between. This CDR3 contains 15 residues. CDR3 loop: CASSELEHYPDEQFF. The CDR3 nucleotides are TGTGCCAGCAGTGAACTCGAACATTACCCCGATGAGCAGTTCTTC.

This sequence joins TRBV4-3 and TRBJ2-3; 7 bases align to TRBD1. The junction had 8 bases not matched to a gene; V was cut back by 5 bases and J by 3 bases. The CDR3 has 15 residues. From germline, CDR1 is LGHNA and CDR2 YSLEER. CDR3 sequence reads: CASSAGQDRTDTQYF. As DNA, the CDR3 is TGCGCCAGCAGCGCTGGACAGGATAGAACAGATACGCAGTATTTT.

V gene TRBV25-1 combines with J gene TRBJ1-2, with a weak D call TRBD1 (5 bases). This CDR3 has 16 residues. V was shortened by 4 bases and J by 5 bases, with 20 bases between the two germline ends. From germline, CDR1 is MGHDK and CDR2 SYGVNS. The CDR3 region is CASSGSRDSRLYGYTF. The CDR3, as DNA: TGTGCCAGCAGTGGATCCCGGGACTCCCGTCTTTATGGCTACACCTTC.

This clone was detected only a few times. The CDR3 DNA reads TGCGCCAGCAGCCAAGGGGGCGGGGAAGATACGCAGTATTTT. As protein: CASSQGGGEDTQYF. The rearrangement uses TRBV4-3 and TRBJ2-3, with D possibly matching TRBD2 (6 bases). The CDR3 consists of 14 residues. V was cut by 1 base and J by 5 bases, with 10 bases left in between. In germline, CDR1 is LGHNA, CDR2 YSLEER.

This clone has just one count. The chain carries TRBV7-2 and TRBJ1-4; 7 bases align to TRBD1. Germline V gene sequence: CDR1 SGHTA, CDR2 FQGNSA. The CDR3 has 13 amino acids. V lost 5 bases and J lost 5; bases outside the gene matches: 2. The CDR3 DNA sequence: TGTGCCAGCAGCAGGGGGCGAAATGAAAAACTGTTTTTT. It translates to CASSRGRNEKLFF.

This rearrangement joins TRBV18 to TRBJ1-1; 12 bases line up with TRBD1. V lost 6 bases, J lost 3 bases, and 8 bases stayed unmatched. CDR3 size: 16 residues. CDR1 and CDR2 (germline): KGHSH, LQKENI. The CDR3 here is CASSAGTGGLDTEAFF. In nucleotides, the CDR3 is TGTGCCAGCTCGGCCGGGACAGGGGGCTTGGACACTGAAGCTTTCTTT. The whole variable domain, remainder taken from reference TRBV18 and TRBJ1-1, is NAGVMQNPRHLVRRRGQEARLRCSPMKGHSHVYWYRQLPEEGLKFMVYLQKENIIDESGMPKERFSAEFPKEGPSILRIQQVVRGDSAAYFCASSAGTGGLDTEAFFGQGTRLTVV.

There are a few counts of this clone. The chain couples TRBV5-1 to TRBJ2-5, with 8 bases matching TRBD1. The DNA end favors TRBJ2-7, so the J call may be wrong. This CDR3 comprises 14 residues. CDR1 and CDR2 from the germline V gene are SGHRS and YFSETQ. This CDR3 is CASSFGQGSYEQYF. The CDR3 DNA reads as TGCGCCAGCAGCTTCGGACAGGGAAGCTACGAGCAGTACTTC.

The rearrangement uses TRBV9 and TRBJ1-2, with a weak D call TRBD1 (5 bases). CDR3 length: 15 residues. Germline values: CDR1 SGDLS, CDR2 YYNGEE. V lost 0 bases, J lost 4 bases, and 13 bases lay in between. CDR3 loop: CASSVAQGISYGYTF. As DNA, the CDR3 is TGTGCCAGCAGCGTAGCGCAGGGTATTTCCTATGGCTACACCTTC.

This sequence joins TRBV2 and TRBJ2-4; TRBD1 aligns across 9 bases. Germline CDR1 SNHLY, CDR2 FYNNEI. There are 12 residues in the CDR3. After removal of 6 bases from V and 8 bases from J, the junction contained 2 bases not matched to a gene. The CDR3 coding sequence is TGTGCCAGCAGGGACAGGGGAGACATTCAGTACTTC. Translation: CASRDRGDIQYF.

CDR3 loop: CASRTQGLAGNGELFF. CDR3 sequence (DNA): TGTGCCAGTAGAACACAGGGACTAGCGGGGAACGGGGAGCTGTTTTTT. The chain recombines TRBV19 with TRBJ2-2, with 13 positions matching TRBD2. The CDR3 loop spans 16 amino acids. The germline V gene encodes CDR1 LNHDA and CDR2 SQIVND (reference sequence). V shed 6 bases, J shed 7 bases, and the junction held 8 bases outside the gene matches. Using reference TRBV19 and TRBJ2-2 for the parts outside the CDR3, the full variable domain is DGGITQSPKYLFRKEGQNVTLSCEQNLNHDAMYWYRQDPGQGLRLIYYSQIVNDFQKGDIAEGYSVSREKKESFPLTVTSAQKNPTAFYLCASRTQGLAGNGELFFGEGSRLTVL.

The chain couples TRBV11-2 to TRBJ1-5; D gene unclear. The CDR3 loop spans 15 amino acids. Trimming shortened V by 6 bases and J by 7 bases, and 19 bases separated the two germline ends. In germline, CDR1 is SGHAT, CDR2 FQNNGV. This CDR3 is CASSPSTGSGQPQHF. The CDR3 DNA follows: TGTGCCAGCAGTCCAAGCACGGGGTCGGGCCAGCCCCAGCATTTT. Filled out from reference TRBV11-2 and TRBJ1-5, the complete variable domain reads EAGVAQSPRYKIIEKRQSVAFWCNPISGHATLYWYQQILGQGPKLLIQFQNNGVVDDSQLPKDRFSAERLKGVDSTLKIQPAKLEDSAVYLCASSPSTGSGQPQHFGDGTRLSIL.

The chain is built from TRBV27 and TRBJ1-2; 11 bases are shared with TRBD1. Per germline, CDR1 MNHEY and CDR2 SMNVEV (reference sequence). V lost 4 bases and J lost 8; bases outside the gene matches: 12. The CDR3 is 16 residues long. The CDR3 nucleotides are TGTGCCAGCAGTTCACCGGGACAGGGGGGGGTACGGGGCTACACCTTC. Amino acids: CASSSPGQGGVRGYTF.

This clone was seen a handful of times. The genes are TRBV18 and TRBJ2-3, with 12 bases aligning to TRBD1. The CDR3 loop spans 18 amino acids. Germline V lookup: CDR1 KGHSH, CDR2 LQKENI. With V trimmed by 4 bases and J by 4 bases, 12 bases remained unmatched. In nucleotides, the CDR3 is TGTGCCAGCTCACTGCGGGACAGGGGGCGGCGAGACTCAGATACGCAGTATTTT. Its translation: CASSLRDRGRRDSDTQYF.

The CDR3, as DNA: TGTGCCAGCAGCCGGGACAGGGTTGACGCCGAGCAGTACTTC. Translated, it gives CASSRDRVDAEQYF. The chain employs TRBV4-2 and TRBJ2-7; 9 positions match TRBD1. The CDR3 length is 14 residues. The V gene's germline CDR1 is LGHNA and CDR2 YNFKEQ. With 4 bases clipped from V and 6 bases from J, the junction kept 7 bases outside the gene matches.

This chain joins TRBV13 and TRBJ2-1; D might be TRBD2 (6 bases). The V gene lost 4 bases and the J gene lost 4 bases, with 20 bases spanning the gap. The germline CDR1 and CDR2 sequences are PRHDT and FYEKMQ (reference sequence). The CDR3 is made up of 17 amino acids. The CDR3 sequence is CASSSPLGGSSYNEQFF. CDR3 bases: TGTGCCAGCAGCTCGCCTTTAGGAGGGAGTTCTTACAATGAGCAGTTCTTC.

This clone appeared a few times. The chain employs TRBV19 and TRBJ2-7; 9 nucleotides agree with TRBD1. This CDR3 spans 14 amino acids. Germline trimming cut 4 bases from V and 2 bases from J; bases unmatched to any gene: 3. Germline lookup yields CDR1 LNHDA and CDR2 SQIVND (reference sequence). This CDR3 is CASSRGQGPYEQYF. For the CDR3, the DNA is TGTGCCAGTAGTAGGGGACAGGGCCCCTACGAGCAGTACTTC.

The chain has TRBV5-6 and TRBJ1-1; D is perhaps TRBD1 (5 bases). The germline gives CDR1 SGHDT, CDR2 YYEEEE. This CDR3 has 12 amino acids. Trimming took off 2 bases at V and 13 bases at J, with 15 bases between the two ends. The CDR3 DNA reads TGTGCCAGCAGCTTAGAACAATGGGGGGTTTTCTTT. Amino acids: CASSLEQWGVFF.

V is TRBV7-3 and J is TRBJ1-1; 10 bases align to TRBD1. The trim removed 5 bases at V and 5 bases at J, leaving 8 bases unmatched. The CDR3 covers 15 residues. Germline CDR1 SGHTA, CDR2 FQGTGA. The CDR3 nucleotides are TGTGCCAGCAGCGCTCCCGGGACAGGGGTAACTGAAGCTTTCTTT. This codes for CASSAPGTGVTEAFF.

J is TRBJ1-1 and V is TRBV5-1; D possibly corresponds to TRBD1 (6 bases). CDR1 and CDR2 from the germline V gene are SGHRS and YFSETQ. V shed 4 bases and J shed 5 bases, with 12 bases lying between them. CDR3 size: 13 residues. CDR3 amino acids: CASSQKTGTEAFF. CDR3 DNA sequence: TGCGCCAGCAGCCAAAAAACAGGGACTGAAGCTTTCTTT.

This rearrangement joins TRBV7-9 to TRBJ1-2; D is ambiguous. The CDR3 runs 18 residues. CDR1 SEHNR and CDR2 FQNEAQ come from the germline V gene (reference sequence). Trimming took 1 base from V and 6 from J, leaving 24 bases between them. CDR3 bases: TGTGCCAGCAGCTTAGTTGTTAGTTGGAAAGAGGGAGCCAATGGCTACACCTTC. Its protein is CASSLVVSWKEGANGYTF.

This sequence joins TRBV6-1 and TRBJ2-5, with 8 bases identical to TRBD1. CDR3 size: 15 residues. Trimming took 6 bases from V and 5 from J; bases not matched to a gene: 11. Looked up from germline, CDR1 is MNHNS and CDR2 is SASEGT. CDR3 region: CASRSMTGAVETQYF. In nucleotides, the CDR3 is TGTGCCAGCAGATCGATGACAGGGGCCGTTGAGACCCAGTACTTC.

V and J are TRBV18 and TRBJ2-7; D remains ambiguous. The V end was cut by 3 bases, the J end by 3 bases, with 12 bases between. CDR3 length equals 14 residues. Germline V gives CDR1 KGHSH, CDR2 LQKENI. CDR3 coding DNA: TGTGCCAGCTCACCCAGGTGGCAGGACTACGAGCAGTACTTC. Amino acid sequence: CASSPRWQDYEQYF. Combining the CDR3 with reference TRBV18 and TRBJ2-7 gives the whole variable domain NAGVMQNPRHLVRRRGQEARLRCSPMKGHSHVYWYRQLPEEGLKFMVYLQKENIIDESGMPKERFSAEFPKEGPSILRIQQVVRGDSAAYFCASSPRWQDYEQYFGPGTRLTVT.

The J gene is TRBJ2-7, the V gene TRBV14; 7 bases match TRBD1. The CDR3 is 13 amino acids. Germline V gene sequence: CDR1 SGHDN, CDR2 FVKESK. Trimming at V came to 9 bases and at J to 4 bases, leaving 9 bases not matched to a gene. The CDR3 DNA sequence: TGTGCCAGTCCGACAGGGTTGAGATACGAGCAGTACTTC. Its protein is CASPTGLRYEQYF.

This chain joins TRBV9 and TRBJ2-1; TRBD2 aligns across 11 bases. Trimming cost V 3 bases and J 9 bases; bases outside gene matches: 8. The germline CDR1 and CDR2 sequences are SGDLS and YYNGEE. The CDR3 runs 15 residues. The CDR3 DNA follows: TGTGCCAGCAGCGGAGGGGGGACTAGCGGTGGTGAGCAGTTCTTC. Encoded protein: CASSGGGTSGGEQFF.

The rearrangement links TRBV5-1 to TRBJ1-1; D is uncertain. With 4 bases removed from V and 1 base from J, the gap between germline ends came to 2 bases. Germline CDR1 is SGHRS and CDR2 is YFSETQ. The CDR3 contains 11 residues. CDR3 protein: CASSRNTEAFF. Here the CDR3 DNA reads TGCGCCAGCAGCCGGAACACTGAAGCTTTCTTT. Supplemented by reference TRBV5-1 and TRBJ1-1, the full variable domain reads KAGVTQTPRYLIKTRGQQVTLSCSPISGHRSVSWYQQTPGQGLQFLFEYFSETQRNKGNFPGRFSGRQFSNSRSEMNVSTLELGDSALYLCASSRNTEAFFGQGTRLTVV.

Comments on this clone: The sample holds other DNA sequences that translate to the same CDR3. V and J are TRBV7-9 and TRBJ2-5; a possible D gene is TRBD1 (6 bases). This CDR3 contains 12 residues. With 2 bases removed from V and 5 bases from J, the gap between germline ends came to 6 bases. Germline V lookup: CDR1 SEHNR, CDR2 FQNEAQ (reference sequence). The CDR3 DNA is TGTGCCAGCAGCTTAAGGGGGGAGACCCAGTACTTC. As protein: CASSLRGETQYF.

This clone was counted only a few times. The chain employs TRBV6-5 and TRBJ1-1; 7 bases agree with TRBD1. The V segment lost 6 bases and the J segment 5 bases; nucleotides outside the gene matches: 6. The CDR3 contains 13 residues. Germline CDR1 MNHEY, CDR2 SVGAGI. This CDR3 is CASRTGGQTEAFF. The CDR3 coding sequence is TGTGCCAGCAGAACCGGGGGACAGACTGAAGCTTTCTTT.

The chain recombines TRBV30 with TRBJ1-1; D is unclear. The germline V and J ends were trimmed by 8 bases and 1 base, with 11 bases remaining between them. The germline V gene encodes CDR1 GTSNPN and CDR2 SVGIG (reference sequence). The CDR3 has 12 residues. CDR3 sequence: CAALGPNTEAFF. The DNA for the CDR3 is TGTGCCGCACTAGGACCGAACACTGAAGCTTTCTTT.